Listed below are T cell receptor beta chains from one sample, sequenced in a study of blood T cell repertoires in COVID-19. Sequenced by immunoSEQ multiplex PCR; TCRdb stores in-frame clones only, minus some. Of about 150,000 clones detected, about four fifths appear once; the ten largest clones hold about 5.1%. Sequences were obtained from peripheral blood. The receptors come from a human donor in a cohort sampled during active COVID-19. Each CDR3 is given with its conserved first and last residue. D genes are given only for firm matches. Size is omitted from some rows. Given values are once, few, many or a class for expanded clones.

TRBV9	.	TRBJ2-3	TRBD1	CASSVAPGGASSSTDTQYF	TGTGCCAGCAGCGTAGCGCCAGGGGGAGCGAGCTCTAGCACAGATACGCAGTATTTT
TRBV2	.	TRBJ2-3	TRBD2	CASRRGLAQDSTDTQYF	TGTGCCAGCAGGCGCGGACTAGCGCAAGATAGCACAGATACGCAGTATTTT
TRBV28	.	TRBJ2-1	TRBD2	CASSLQRGYYNEQFF	TGTGCCAGCAGCCTCCAGCGGGGGTACTACAATGAGCAGTTCTTC
TRBV5-6	.	TRBJ1-6	TRBD1	CASSLAGTGLRNSPLHF	TGTGCCAGCAGCTTGGCGGGGACAGGGTTAAGGAATTCACCCCTCCACTTT
TRBV7-8	.	TRBJ1-6	.	CASSFESFEGDRSSYNSPLHF	TGTGCCAGCAGCTTTGAGTCCTTTGAAGGGGATAGGAGCTCCTATAATTCACCCCTCCACTTT
TRBV25-1	.	TRBJ1-4	TRBD1	CASSTGGNEKLFF	TGTGCCAGCAGCACAGGGGGCAATGAAAAACTGTTTTTT
TRBV15	.	TRBJ1-2	.	CATSRRQDGLYGYTF	TGTGCCACCAGCAGGCGACAGGACGGGCTCTATGGCTACACCTTC
TRBV9	few	TRBJ2-1	TRBD2	CASSVAGGPNEQFF	TGTGCCAGCAGCGTAGCGGGGGGGCCCAATGAGCAGTTCTTC
TRBV9	once	TRBJ2-2	.	CASSPGLLGYTGELFF	TGTGCCAGCAGCCCGGGACTGTTGGGGTACACCGGGGAGCTGTTTTTT
TRBV7-3	.	TRBJ2-5	TRBD2	CASSIQLAGQETQYF	TGTGCCAGCAGCATCCAACTAGCGGGGCAAGAGACCCAGTACTTC
TRBV18	.	TRBJ1-5	TRBD1	CASSPTGGGQPQHF	TGTGCCAGCTCACCGACAGGGGGTGGTCAGCCCCAGCATTTT
TRBV6-1	.	TRBJ2-4	.	CASSEIRSGKNIQYF	TGTGCCAGCAGTGAAATCAGATCAGGCAAAAACATTCAGTACTTC
TRBV19	.	TRBJ2-2	TRBD2	CASSIRLAGRSNTGELFF	TGTGCCAGTAGTATCCGACTAGCGGGTAGGTCGAACACCGGGGAGCTGTTTTTT
TRBV19	few	TRBJ2-1	.	CASSKFASGSAFF	.
TRBV18	.	TRBJ1-2	.	CASSPSSRGNYGYTF	TGTGCCAGCTCACCTTCATCAAGAGGAAACTATGGCTACACCTTC
TRBV7-2	.	TRBJ2-3	.	CASSFSGGGAWDTQYF	TGTGCCAGCAGCTTTTCCGGTGGGGGGGCATGGGATACGCAGTATTTT
TRBV11-2	.	TRBJ1-1	TRBD1	CASSWTGLTEAFF	TGTGCCAGCAGCTGGACAGGGCTCACTGAAGCTTTCTTT
TRBV28	few	TRBJ1-5	.	CASSLEVVLTPSNQPQHF	TGTGCCAGCAGTTTAGAGGTCGTTCTTACCCCTAGCAATCAGCCCCAGCATTTT
TRBV30	few	TRBJ1-5	.	CAWSAGRDQPQHF	TGTGCCTGGAGCGCCGGCAGGGATCAGCCCCAGCATTTT
TRBV18	.	TRBJ1-1	TRBD1	CASSPRGGEWGNTEAFF	TGTGCCAGCTCACCTAGAGGGGGCGAATGGGGCAACACTGAAGCTTTCTTT
TRBV10-2	.	TRBJ2-7	TRBD1	CASKSGTGGMEQYF	TGCGCCAGCAAGTCCGGGACAGGGGGAATGGAGCAGTACTTC
TRBV3-1/TRBV3-2	.	TRBJ2-5	.	CASSSSAETQYF	TGTGCCAGCTCCTCCTCAGCGGAGACCCAGTACTTC
TRBV28	once	TRBJ2-7	TRBD1	CASRFRTGGIYEQYF	TGTGCCAGCAGGTTCAGGACAGGGGGCATATACGAGCAGTACTTC
TRBV19	.	TRBJ1-5	.	CASSTQGDNQPQHF	TGTGCCAGTAGTACACAGGGCGACAATCAGCCCCAGCATTTT
TRBV18	.	TRBJ2-1	TRBD1	CASSPEAQGAWRALYNEQFF	TGTGCCAGCTCACCAGAGGCGCAGGGGGCTTGGCGGGCCCTCTACAATGAGCAGTTCTTC
TRBV11-2	.	TRBJ2-5	.	CASGEAGETQYF	TGTGCCAGCGGAGAGGCAGGGGAGACCCAGTACTTC
TRBV9	.	TRBJ2-5	TRBD2	CASSGTSGATQYF	TGTGCCAGCAGCGGGACTAGCGGGGCGACCCAGTACTTC
TRBV5-6	.	TRBJ1-3	.	CASSSWGGSGNTIYF	TGTGCCAGCAGCTCTTGGGGGGGCTCTGGAAACACCATATATTTT
TRBV10-3	.	TRBJ2-7	TRBD1	CAIMGDRGYYEQYF	TGTGCCATCATGGGGGACAGGGGGTACTACGAGCAGTACTTC